The 17 T cell receptor beta chains given below trace back to one sample, sequenced in a study of T cell responses to AZD1222 COVID-19 vaccine (dated by TCRdb to the early 2020s). Libraries came from the immunoSEQ multiplex PCR assay. The immuneACCESS repertoire file appears here via TCRdb, limited to in-frame rearrangements. These files lack a portion of the clones; in checked studies, under half of the deficit traces to unresolved V genes, and the cause of the others is not known. The sample profile shows 110,000 or so clones; about 86% of them were found once. The ten largest make up 15% to 20% of the sample. The time point label corresponds to: about 28 days (+/-7) after the second vaccine dose. Specimen: peripheral blood, collected 28 days after the second AZD1222 dose. The receptors derive from an adult who received the AZD1222 COVID-19 vaccine.

This clone was picked up a small number of times. The chain couples TRBV6-4 to TRBJ1-4; no clear D gene. The CDR3 has 15 amino acids. Germline CDR1 is MRHNA and CDR2 is SNTAGT. V lost 9 bases to trimming and J lost 0 bases, with 14 bases between them. This chain's CDR3 is CARCFQVPTNEKLFF. Here the CDR3 DNA reads TGTGCCAGGTGCTTCCAGGTCCCAACTAATGAAAAACTGTTTTTT.

V gene TRBV5-4 combines with J gene TRBJ1-4, with 9 bases matching TRBD1. CDR3 length: 16 amino acids. The germline V gene encodes CDR1 SGHNT and CDR2 YYREEE (reference sequence). Trimming removed 4 bases from V and 0 bases from J; junction bases left unmatched: 4. The CDR3 sequence: CASSRGQGPTNEKLFF. The CDR3 DNA reads TGTGCCAGCAGCCGCGGACAGGGGCCAACTAATGAAAAACTGTTTTTT.

V and J are TRBV3-1 (or the pseudogene TRBV3-2) and TRBJ1-2, with 8 bases that match TRBD1. The CDR3 totals 14 residues. Germline CDR1 LGHDT, CDR2 YNNKEL (reference sequence). The J segment lost 8 bases and the V segment lost 4 bases, leaving 9 bases of the junction unmatched. CDR3 residues: CASSPTRTGFGYTF. Written as DNA, the CDR3 is TGTGCCAGCAGCCCCACAAGGACAGGGTTCGGCTACACCTTC.

This clone was observed once. The chain carries TRBV29-1 and TRBJ1-1, with D tentatively TRBD1 (5 bases). V was cut by 2 bases and J by 1 base, with 14 bases left in between. This CDR3 region has 15 residues. Germline lookup yields CDR1 SQVTM and CDR2 ANQGSEA. The CDR3 spells CSVESGRVWNTEAFF. CDR3 sequence (DNA): TGCAGCGTTGAATCGGGCAGGGTTTGGAACACTGAAGCTTTCTTT.

The chain uses TRBV7-3 and TRBJ1-2, with 7 bases fitting TRBD1. J gave up 6 bases and V 5 bases, and 6 bases lay outside the gene matches. This CDR3 is built from 13 residues. In germline, CDR1 is SGHTA, CDR2 FQGTGA. For the CDR3, the DNA is TGTGCCAGCAGCCGACCAGGGGGTGATGGCTACACCTTC. Its protein product is CASSRPGGDGYTF.

This clone appeared once. The rearrangement uses TRBV19 and TRBJ2-1; TRBD1 matches at 7 bases. After removal of 6 bases from V and 4 bases from J, the junction contained 15 bases not matched to a gene. The CDR3 is 17 residues long. The V gene's germline CDR1 is LNHDA and CDR2 SQIVND (reference sequence). This CDR3 reads CASSEGLRDRTYNEQFF. CDR3 nucleotides: TGTGCCAGTAGCGAAGGCCTCCGGGACAGAACGTACAATGAGCAGTTCTTC.

This clone was recorded once. The rearrangement uses TRBV4-3 and TRBJ2-3; 9 bases are shared with TRBD1. This CDR3 region has 20 residues. Per germline, CDR1 LGHNA and CDR2 YSLEER. V gave up 4 bases and J gave up 4 bases; unmatched junction bases: 21. CDR3 DNA: TGCGCCAGCAGCCTTCTCGCGCCTGTTGCCGGACAGGGGTTCGCAGATACGCAGTATTTT. It translates to CASSLLAPVAGQGFADTQYF.

This clone was observed a few times. The chain is built from TRBV19 and TRBJ1-5; D unclear. The germline V and J ends were trimmed by 3 bases and 2 bases, with 8 bases remaining between them. CDR3 length: 14 amino acids. Germline V gives CDR1 LNHDA, CDR2 SQIVND (reference sequence). In DNA form, the CDR3 reads TGTGCCAGTAGTATTTCCGGGGGCAATCAGCCCCAGCATTTT. Translating it yields CASSISGGNQPQHF.

The chain links TRBV9 to TRBJ2-1, with D perhaps matching TRBD2 (6 bases). This CDR3 contains 15 residues. Germline V gene data show CDR1 as SGDLS and CDR2 as YYNGEE. V gave up 3 bases and J gave up 5 bases, with 15 bases separating them. CDR3 sequence (DNA): TGTGCCAGCAGCGCCGGGACTCTAAACGACAATGAGCAGTTCTTC. Its protein product is CASSAGTLNDNEQFF. Complete variable domain (other parts from reference TRBV9 and TRBJ2-1): DSGVTQTPKHLITATGQRVTLRCSPRSGDLSVYWYQQSLDQGLQFLIQYYNGEERAKGNILERFSAQQFPDLHSELNLSSLELGDSALYFCASSAGTLNDNEQFFGPGTRLTVL.

V usage is TRBV24-1 and J usage is TRBJ1-2; 10 bases fit TRBD1. The CDR3 length is 15 residues. CDR1 KGHDR and CDR2 SFDVKD come from the germline V gene. V lost 4 bases and J lost 6; bases outside the gene matches: 7. The CDR3, as DNA: TGTGCCACCAGTGACCCGGGACAGGGGAGAAATGGCTACACCTTC. Translating it yields CATSDPGQGRNGYTF.

The rearrangement uses TRBV4-1 and TRBJ1-2; 11 positions match TRBD1. V trimming: 1 base; J trimming: 7 bases; junction bases outside the gene matches: 5. The CDR3 is 15 amino acids. Germline CDR1 is MGHRA and CDR2 is YSYEKL. The CDR3 is CASSQAGQGGSGYTF. As DNA, the CDR3 is TGCGCCAGCAGCCAAGCGGGACAGGGGGGTTCTGGCTACACCTTC.

The chain carries TRBV27 and TRBJ2-2; 8 bases are a match to TRBD1. Trimming removed 2 bases from V and 1 base from J; junction bases left unmatched: 6. Germline V gene lookup returns CDR1 MNHEY and CDR2 SMNVEV (reference sequence). This CDR3 has 17 residues. CDR3 region: CASSLTQGALNTGELFF. As DNA, the CDR3 is TGTGCCAGCAGTTTAACCCAGGGGGCCCTGAACACCGGGGAGCTGTTTTTT.

Comment on this clone: One end of the junction fails to match germline, which may point to a read error. The V gene is TRBV5-4, the J gene TRBJ2-7; unclear D gene. Per germline, CDR1 SGHNT and CDR2 YYREEE (reference sequence). CDR3 length equals 11 residues. CDR3: CASSLAQNMAF. The CDR3 DNA reads as TGTGCCAGCAGCTTGGCACAGAATATGGCCTTC.

V and J are TRBV2 and TRBJ2-7; 10 nucleotides match TRBD2. Germline V gives CDR1 SNHLY, CDR2 FYNNEI. Unmatched junction bases numbered 23, after V lost 7 bases and J lost 11 bases. The CDR3 is made up of 17 amino acids. Here the CDR3 DNA reads TGTGCCAGCATGAATAGAGGGGGAGTTGTAGCGGGACTAGCGAAGTACTTC. This gives the protein CASMNRGGVVAGLAKYF.

CDR3: CASSLGLAGVAGELFF. The DNA for the CDR3 is TGTGCCAGCAGCTTAGGACTAGCGGGAGTGGCCGGGGAGCTGTTTTTT. The J gene is TRBJ2-2, the V gene TRBV7-6; 12 nucleotides agree with TRBD2. J lost 6 bases, V lost 1 base, and 3 bases had no gene match. The CDR3 covers 16 residues. Looked up from germline, CDR1 is SGHVS and CDR2 is FNYEAQ. Full variable domain (remainder filled in from reference TRBV7-6 and TRBJ2-2): GAGVSQSPRYKVTKRGQDVALRCDPISGHVSLYWYRQALGQGPEFLTYFNYEAQQDKSGLPNDRFSAERPEGSISTLTIQRTEQRDSAMYRCASSLGLAGVAGELFFGEGSRLTVL.

The genes are TRBV6-6 and TRBJ1-3, with D unresolved. CDR1 and CDR2 (germline): MNHNY, SVGAGI (reference sequence). The CDR3 spans 14 residues. Trimming stripped 4 bases from V and 4 bases from J, with 11 bases between. CDR3 DNA sequence: TGTGCCAGCAGTTCGTCGGGGTCCGGAAACACCATATATTTT. It is translated as CASSSSGSGNTIYF.

J is TRBJ2-5 and V is TRBV12-1; the table's D call TRBD1 went unverified against the DNA. TRBV12-1 is a recognized pseudogene. The CDR3 is made up of 13 amino acids. CDR3 amino acids: CASSFGGEETQYF. Here the CDR3 DNA reads TGTGCCAGCAGCTTTGGGGGCGAAGAGACCCAGTACTTC.